These 22 T cell receptor beta chains were sequenced from one sample in a study of blood T cell repertoires in COVID-19. This table comes from immunoSEQ multiplex PCR, and its TCRdb copy is limited to in-frame clones, with some not included. The data hold 180,000 or so clones, with more than 70% observed a single time. Sequences were obtained from peripheral blood. These receptors all come from a woman aged 60 to 75 with acute or convalescent COVID-19.

The V gene is TRBV9, the J gene TRBJ2-3; 8 nucleotides line up with TRBD2. After removal of 2 bases from V and 5 bases from J, the junction contained 7 bases not matched to a gene. Germline V gene sequence: CDR1 SGDLS, CDR2 YYNGEE. This CDR3 has 15 amino acids. The CDR3 DNA reads TGTGCCAGCAGCGTTGCGGGAGGCCCTTTAGATACGCAGTATTTT. This encodes CASSVAGGPLDTQYF.

The CDR3 bases are TGCGCCAGCAGCACAGCGGGGACCTACAATGAGCAGTTCTTC. Its protein product is CASSTAGTYNEQFF. The chain employs TRBV4-1 and TRBJ2-1, with TRBD2 identical over 7 bases. CDR3 length: 14 amino acids. Germline V gene data show CDR1 as MGHRA and CDR2 as YSYEKL. The trim removed 5 bases at V and 2 bases at J, leaving 3 bases unmatched.

This clone was detected once. The chain carries TRBV5-1 and TRBJ2-3, with TRBD1 as a possible D gene (6 bases). The V gene lost 4 bases and the J gene lost 2 bases, with 17 bases spanning the gap. The CDR3 runs to 16 residues. Germline V gene data show CDR1 as SGHRS and CDR2 as YFSETQ. CDR3 nucleotides: TGCGCCAGCAGCCCCTGGGGGCGGAGGCACACAGATACGCAGTATTTT. This sequence encodes CASSPWGRRHTDTQYF. The variable domain in full, completed from reference TRBV5-1 and TRBJ2-3, reads KAGVTQTPRYLIKTRGQQVTLSCSPISGHRSVSWYQQTPGQGLQFLFEYFSETQRNKGNFPGRFSGRQFSNSRSEMNVSTLELGDSALYLCASSPWGRRHTDTQYFGPGTRLTVL.

This sequence joins TRBV27 and TRBJ2-1; the match to TRBD2 covers 11 bases. The CDR3 length is 16 residues. J lost 4 bases, V lost 4 bases, and 6 bases had no gene match. The V gene's germline CDR1 is MNHEY and CDR2 SMNVEV (reference sequence). The CDR3 sequence is CASSSERLAGYNEQFF. DNA for the CDR3: TGTGCCAGCAGTTCCGAAAGACTAGCGGGATACAATGAGCAGTTCTTC.

J is TRBJ1-1 and V is TRBV7-2; D remains ambiguous. The CDR3 extends over 13 amino acids. Trimming removed 1 base at V and 7 bases at J, with 10 bases between. Germline V gene lookup returns CDR1 SGHTA and CDR2 FQGNSA. The CDR3 here is CASSLGGGFEAFF. DNA of the CDR3: TGTGCCAGCAGCTTAGGGGGAGGGTTTGAAGCTTTCTTT.

J is TRBJ1-3 and V is TRBV15, with TRBD1 matching 7 bases. V lost 0 bases, J lost 4 bases, and 9 bases stayed unmatched. The CDR3 contains 17 residues. Looked up from germline, CDR1 is LNHNV and CDR2 is YYDKDF (reference sequence). This chain's CDR3 is CATSRDHLGTAGNTIYF. The CDR3 DNA is TGTGCCACCAGCAGAGATCACCTCGGGACAGCCGGAAACACCATATATTTT.

The chain is built from TRBV13 and TRBJ1-1, with 7 bases that match TRBD1. Per germline, CDR1 PRHDT and CDR2 FYEKMQ (reference sequence). V was clipped by 5 bases and J by 0 bases; unmatched bases: 6. The CDR3 covers 15 residues. In DNA, the CDR3 is TGTGCCAGCAGCCGAGGGGGCCGGGTGAACACTGAAGCTTTCTTT. It translates to CASSRGGRVNTEAFF.

A note on this clone: This sample also contains other DNA sequences that code for the same CDR3. V gene TRBV6-5 combines with J gene TRBJ1-1; D not resolved. With 7 bases removed from V and 1 base from J, the gap between germline ends came to 7 bases. Germline V gene sequence: CDR1 MNHEY, CDR2 SVGAGI. The CDR3 runs to 12 residues. The CDR3 sequence: CASTGWNTEAFF. The CDR3 DNA is TGTGCCAGCACCGGGTGGAACACTGAAGCTTTCTTT.

The chain carries TRBV2 and TRBJ1-2; tentatively, D is TRBD1 (6 bases). This CDR3 has 13 residues. Germline V lookup: CDR1 SNHLY, CDR2 FYNNEI. The V and J ends lost 4 bases and 8 bases respectively, with 14 bases between them. The CDR3 coding sequence is TGTGCCAGCAGTGTCCAGGGGCAGGAGGGCTACACCTTC. It yields the protein CASSVQGQEGYTF.

This clone occurred once. This chain uses TRBV9 with TRBJ2-1; 10 positions agree with TRBD2. Trimming took 0 bases from V and 6 from J; bases not matched to a gene: 12. CDR1 SGDLS and CDR2 YYNGEE come from the germline V gene. CDR3 length: 18 residues. CDR3 residues: CASSVGGASGRPSNEQFF. The CDR3 bases are TGTGCCAGCAGCGTAGGTGGAGCTAGCGGGAGACCCTCCAATGAGCAGTTCTTC.

V is TRBV5-4 and J is TRBJ2-2, with 9 bases aligning to TRBD2. CDR3 length: 15 residues. The germline gives CDR1 SGHNT, CDR2 YYREEE (reference sequence). The V and J ends lost 5 bases and 7 bases, in that order; junction bases with no gene match: 9. The chain's CDR3 is CASRAGGHLNGELFF. CDR3 in DNA: TGTGCCAGCAGGGCGGGAGGGCATCTCAACGGGGAGCTGTTTTTT. Complete variable domain (other parts from reference TRBV5-4 and TRBJ2-2): ETGVTQSPTHLIKTRGQQVTLRCSSQSGHNTVSWYQQALGQGPQFIFQYYREEENGRGNFPPRFSGLQFPNYSSELNVNALELDDSALYLCASRAGGHLNGELFFGEGSRLTVL.

This clone was found a few times. CDR3 nucleotide sequence: TGTGCCAGCAGCGTCGGGACTAGCGGAGTAACCCAAGAGACCCAGTACTTC. This encodes CASSVGTSGVTQETQYF. The gene calls are TRBV9 and TRBJ2-5, with TRBD2 matching over 11 bases. Looked up from germline, CDR1 is SGDLS and CDR2 is YYNGEE. The V segment lost 2 bases and the J segment 1 base; nucleotides outside the gene matches: 7. The CDR3 has 17 residues.

The rearrangement links TRBV6-5 to TRBJ1-1; no clear D. This CDR3 has 11 amino acids. V was cut by 6 bases and J by 3 bases, with 5 bases left in between. Germline V CDR1 and CDR2: MNHEY, SVGAGI. The CDR3 here is CASRWHTEAFF. As DNA, the CDR3 is TGTGCCAGCAGGTGGCACACTGAAGCTTTCTTT.

The genes are TRBV5-1 and TRBJ2-1, with 7 nucleotides matching TRBD1. This CDR3 comprises 13 residues. J was trimmed by 6 bases and V by 4 bases; bases with no gene match: 4. Per the germline V gene, CDR1 is SGHRS and CDR2 is YFSETQ. The chain's CDR3 is CASSPQGFNEQFF. The CDR3 DNA sequence: TGCGCCAGCAGCCCACAGGGGTTCAATGAGCAGTTCTTC.

The chain combines TRBV6-6 with TRBJ1-1, with 9 bases aligning to TRBD1. Trimming took 8 bases from V and 5 from J; bases not matched to a gene: 12. The germline gives CDR1 MNHNY, CDR2 SVGAGI (reference sequence). The CDR3 spans 15 residues. In DNA, the CDR3 is TGTGCCAGCGAAGAACAAGGACAGGGGCTGACTGAAGCTTTCTTT. It yields the protein CASEEQGQGLTEAFF.

This clone was recorded a few times. This chain uses TRBV5-1 with TRBJ1-5; TRBD1 matches at 9 bases. This CDR3 has 14 amino acids. V was pared by 1 base and J by 5 bases, with 1 base of the junction left unmatched. Germline CDR1 and CDR2: SGHRS and YFSETQ. The CDR3, as DNA: TGCGCCAGCAGCTTGTGGACAGGGGATCAGCCCCAGCATTTT. It yields the protein CASSLWTGDQPQHF.

This clone was recorded once. The chain combines TRBV5-1 with TRBJ2-1; 11 nucleotides agree with TRBD2. Trimming at V came to 4 bases and at J to 7 bases, leaving 7 bases not matched to a gene. Germline V gene lookup returns CDR1 SGHRS and CDR2 YFSETQ. The CDR3 is 15 amino acids. CDR3 sequence: CASSPTSGTPNEQFF. The CDR3 coding sequence is TGCGCCAGCAGCCCGACTAGCGGGACTCCTAATGAGCAGTTCTTC.

This clone has just a few counts. The CDR3 coding sequence is TGCGCCAGCAGCTCTACGGGACAGGGGACCCAAAAACTGTTTTTT. Its translation is CASSSTGQGTQKLFF. The V gene is TRBV5-1, the J gene TRBJ1-4; 10 positions match TRBD1. The CDR3 covers 15 residues. From germline, CDR1 is SGHRS and CDR2 YFSETQ. V shed 3 bases and J 9 bases; nucleotides not matched to a gene: 8.

The rearrangement joins TRBV6-4 to TRBJ1-2; 10 bases fit TRBD1. CDR1 MRHNA and CDR2 SNTAGT come from the germline V gene. J was trimmed by 8 bases and V by 6 bases; bases with no gene match: 3. This CDR3 has 12 amino acids. This CDR3 reads CASRGTGVGYTF. The CDR3 nucleotides are TGTGCCAGCAGGGGGACAGGGGTCGGCTACACCTTC.

This clone is a singleton in its sample. The genes are TRBV6-1 and TRBJ1-5; 7 bases are a match to TRBD1. The CDR3 is made up of 15 amino acids. The germline CDR1 and CDR2 sequences are MNHNS and SASEGT. V trimming: 2 bases; J trimming: 0 bases; junction bases outside the gene matches: 1. The CDR3 region has the DNA TGTGCCAGCAGTGAAAGGGACAGTAGCAATCAGCCCCAGCATTTT. Translated: CASSERDSSNQPQHF.

The rearrangement uses TRBV10-1 and TRBJ1-2, with unresolved D. This CDR3 has 13 residues. V was cut by 6 bases and J by 0 bases, with 8 bases left in between. Germline V gene data show CDR1 as WNHNN and CDR2 as SYGVQD (reference sequence). The CDR3 loop reads CASSRTANYGYTF. The CDR3 DNA follows: TGCGCCAGCAGCCGCACGGCTAACTATGGCTACACCTTC.

The chain recombines TRBV6-5 with TRBJ1-2; tentative D call: TRBD1 (6 bases). This CDR3 is built from 11 residues. V was trimmed by 5 bases and J by 10 bases, leaving 11 bases between them. The germline V gene encodes CDR1 MNHEY and CDR2 SVGAGI. CDR3 DNA: TGTGCCAGCAGTAAACAGGGCCCCTACACCTTC. Residues: CASSKQGPYTF.